This TCR beta chain was recovered during a study of neurological immune-mediated disorders. General study results and limits: None of the CDR3 amino acid sequences of expanded clones recurred across subjects, suggesting private repertoires in all groups. HTLV-1-associated myelopathy had the most TCR clonal expansion, while multiple sclerosis had the least, a level that fell below healthy controls.

TCRdb independently ran MiXCR on the 5' RACE reads; one entry per CDR3 protein. The data show some 49,000 distinct CDR3 sequences, about 12% seen once. The CDR3 is made up of 14 amino acids. V lost 3 bases and J lost 8; bases outside the gene matches: 5. Germline values: CDR1 DFQATT, CDR2 SNEGSKA (reference sequence). This clonotype appeared many times. Its target is not known. Regarding time point: longitudinal time-point 2. The TCR originated in a male donor with HTLV-1-associated myelopathy (HAM/TSP). Specimen: PBMCs. V is TRBV20-1 and J is TRBJ1-6, with TRBD1 identical over 9 bases. The CDR3: CSASRGQGDSPLHF. The CDR3 DNA is TGCAGTGCTAGTCGGGGACAGGGAGATTCACCCCTCCACTTT.